This passage covers 9 T cell receptor beta chains from one sample sequenced in a study of CD8 T cells in ankylosing spondylitis. TCRdb used MiXCR to reprocess the 5' RACE reads, holding one entry per CDR3 protein. The data show 350,000 to 450,000 distinct CDR3 sequences, approximately 22% seen once. Sequencing input: blood, either unsorted or a sorted T cell fraction (not recorded which). These receptors came from a male donor with ankylosing spondylitis or in good health (not recorded which).

This chain connects TRBV14 to TRBJ2-7; D is undetermined. The V gene's germline CDR1 is SGHDN and CDR2 FVKESK. This CDR3 comprises 14 residues. V was clipped by 0 bases and J by 5 bases, with 11 bases between them. CDR3 protein: CASSQDTMANEQYF. CDR3 DNA: TGTGCCAGCAGCCAAGACACAATGGCCAACGAGCAGTACTTC.

The table lists this clonotype with a few counts. The rearrangement joins TRBV5-1 to TRBJ2-1, with a tentative D call TRBD2 (5 bases). Germline CDR1 is SGHRS and CDR2 is YFSETQ. Deletions cut 0 bases from V and 0 bases from J, with 10 bases between. The CDR3 totals 16 residues. DNA of the CDR3: TGCGCCAGCAGCTTGGGAGGGCCCACCTCCTACAATGAGCAGTTCTTC. Its translation is CASSLGGPTSYNEQFF.

There are a few counts of this clonotype. This sequence joins TRBV5-6 and TRBJ2-2; no firm D call. Germline CDR1 reads SGHDT; CDR2 reads YYEEEE. CDR3 length: 15 amino acids. V was trimmed by 0 bases and J by 5 bases, leaving 11 bases between them. CDR3 coding DNA: TGTGCCAGCAGCTTGGCGGGTTTCCAGACCGGGGAGCTGTTTTTT. It codes for CASSLAGFQTGELFF.

This clonotype was detected only a few times. The genes are TRBV13 and TRBJ2-5; D possibly corresponds to TRBD1 (6 bases). Germline loops: CDR1 PRHDT, CDR2 FYEKMQ (reference sequence). The CDR3 runs 14 residues. The V and J ends lost 5 bases and 2 bases respectively, with 12 bases between them. CDR3 sequence (DNA): TGTGCCAGCAGCGCCCTAGGGGGACAAGAGACCCAGTACTTC. Encoded protein: CASSALGGQETQYF.

As concerns this clonotype: A read error is likely, as this CDR3 ends without the conserved phenylalanine or tryptophan. This chain links TRBV6-1 with TRBJ1-1, with D maybe TRBD1 (5 bases). The V and J ends lost 4 bases and 0 bases respectively, with 12 bases between them. Germline CDR1 reads MNHNS; CDR2 reads SASEGT. The CDR3 consists of 15 residues. Here the CDR3 reads CASSGRGLMNTEAFL. CDR3 coding DNA: TGTGCCAGCAGTGGACGGGGACTCATGAACACTGAAGCTTTCCTT.

This clonotype showed up just a few times. The V gene is TRBV5-6, the J gene TRBJ2-3; D gene ambiguous. Germline values: CDR1 SGHDT, CDR2 YYEEEE. V lost 0 bases, J lost 14 bases, and 10 bases lay in between. The CDR3 sequence is 11 residues long. In DNA form, the CDR3 reads TGTGCCAGCAGCTTGGGGGCCGGGTTGTATTTT. Translated, it gives CASSLGAGLYF.

The chain links TRBV20-1 to TRBJ2-1; D possibly uses TRBD1 or TRBD2 (5 bases each). The CDR3 has 18 amino acids. Trimming removed 3 bases from V and 9 bases from J, with 30 bases in between. Germline V CDR1 and CDR2: DFQATT, SNEGSKA (reference sequence). The CDR3 reads CSASGIGAQTHSGLEQFF. In DNA form, the CDR3 reads TGCAGTGCTAGTGGAATCGGGGCCCAGACTCACTCGGGGCTTGAGCAGTTCTTC.

This clonotype showed up many times. This chain links TRBV5-1 with TRBJ1-1; D gene unclear. V lost 1 base and J 1 base, leaving 5 bases between the germline ends. From germline, CDR1 is SGHRS and CDR2 YFSETQ. CDR3 length: 13 amino acids. DNA of the CDR3: TGCGCCAGCAGCTTGATAGAGAACACTGAAGCTTTCTTT. This translates into CASSLIENTEAFF.

The V call is TRBV9, the J call TRBJ2-7; tentative D call: TRBD2 (6 bases). Per germline, CDR1 SGDLS and CDR2 YYNGEE. V was pared by 0 bases and J by 7 bases, with 17 bases between. The CDR3 extends over 15 amino acids. The CDR3 region has the DNA TGTGCCAGCAGCGTAGATATTGGGGGAGGCCGGGAGCAGTACTTC. Encoded protein: CASSVDIGGGREQYF.